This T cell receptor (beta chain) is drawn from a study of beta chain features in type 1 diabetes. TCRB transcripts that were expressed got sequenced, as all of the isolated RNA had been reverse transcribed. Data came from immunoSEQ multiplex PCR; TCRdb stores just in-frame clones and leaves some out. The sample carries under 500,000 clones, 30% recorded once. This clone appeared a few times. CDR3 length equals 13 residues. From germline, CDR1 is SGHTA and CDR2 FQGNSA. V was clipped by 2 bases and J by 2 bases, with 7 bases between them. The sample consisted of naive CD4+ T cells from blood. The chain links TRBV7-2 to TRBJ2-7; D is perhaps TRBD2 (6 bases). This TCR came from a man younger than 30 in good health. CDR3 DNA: TGTGCCAGCAGCTTAAAGCGGGCCTACGAGCAGTACTTC. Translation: CASSLKRAYEQYF. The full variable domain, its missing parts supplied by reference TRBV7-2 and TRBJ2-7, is GAGVSQSPSNKVTEKGKDVELRCDPISGHTALYWYRQSLGQGLEFLIYFQGNSAPDKSGLPSDRFSAERTGGSVSTLTIQRTQQEDSAVYLCASSLKRAYEQYFGPGTRLTVT.